This TCR beta chain was sequenced for a study of cytomegalovirus exposure and HLA in healthy donors. Amplification used 60 Vbeta primers and 13 Jbeta primers. The table came from immunoSEQ multiplex PCR; TCRdb's copy has only in-frame clones and leaves some out. The data hold more than 150,000 clones, with 84% observed a single time. Sequencing was done on a sample of PBMCs. The TCR originated in a boy aged 5-17 years in good health and CMV-seronegative.

The CDR3 bases are TGTGCCAGCAGCTTAGATCCGGGGAGAACGGGGAGGAATGAGCAGTTCTTC. Amino acid sequence: CASSLDPGRTGRNEQFF. The rearrangement uses TRBV11-2 and TRBJ2-1; D is perhaps TRBD2 (6 bases). The CDR3 spans 17 residues. Germline-derived CDR1 and CDR2 are SGHAT and FQNNGV. The ends were cut back, 0 bases at V and 7 bases at J, with 19 bases in the middle.